This TCR beta chain derives from a study of blood T cell repertoires in COVID-19. Method: immunoSEQ multiplex PCR; TCRdb's copy keeps in-frame clones and lacks some. This sample has tens of thousands of clones, with 70% to 90% found just once. Looked up from germline, CDR1 is KGHDR and CDR2 is SFDVKD. The CDR3 is 12 residues long. Trimming took off 6 bases at V and 7 bases at J, with 11 bases between the two ends. This receptor was identified in a woman older than 75 with acute or convalescent COVID-19. The chain carries TRBV24-1 and TRBJ2-5; a weak D match, TRBD2 (5 bases). Sequenced sample: peripheral blood. CDR3 sequence reads: CATSSGVGTQYF. The CDR3 DNA sequence: TGTGCCACCAGTAGCGGCGTAGGGACCCAGTACTTC.